This entry is about one TCR beta chain. This sample stems from a study of blood T cell repertoires in COVID-19. Under the authors' procedure: Reference gene primer amplification yielded estimated nucleated cell counts. TCRdb's table, derived via immunoSEQ multiplex PCR, lists solely in-frame clones and lacks some. The D gene and trimming were derived from the DNA, and the V and J assignments and clone size from that table. The table lists roughly 500,000 clones, 89% of them singletons. This receptor was identified in a man aged 18 to 30 with COVID-19, enrolled during active disease. Material: peripheral blood.

CDR3 protein: CASSKRSSGTGGAFF. The DNA of the CDR3 is TGTGCCAGCAGCAAACGATCCTCCGGGACAGGAGGAGCTTTCTTT. V usage is TRBV9 and J usage is TRBJ1-1; 8 bases are shared with TRBD1. The CDR3 spans 15 residues. After removal of 4 bases from V and 10 bases from J, the junction contained 15 bases not matched to a gene. CDR1 and CDR2 from the germline V gene are SGDLS and YYNGEE.